The 27 T cell receptor beta chains below were found in one sample sequenced in a study of vaccination and CD4 T cells after COVID-19. The treatment here: roughly 11-day PBMC culture with coronavirus spike peptide pools or control peptides (ViraFEST assay). The unexposed donor gave CD4+ T cells before the COVID-19 pandemic (2011-2018). Researchers used the Oncomine TCR Beta short-read assay to sequence DNA from cultured CD4+ T cells. TCRdb re-called the PCR reads with MiXCR, one entry per CDR3 protein. This sample has about 4,900 distinct CDR3 sequences, with roughly 28% found just once. For these TCRs, the target antigens are not known. The sample was CD4+ T cells from blood, cultured in vitro. The receptors derive from a human donor in good health.

There are a few counts of this clonotype. This sequence joins TRBV19 and TRBJ2-3; D is possibly TRBD2 (5 bases). The CDR3 contains 14 residues. The germline CDR1 and CDR2 sequences are LNHDA and SQIVND (reference sequence). Trimming pared 5 bases from V and 4 bases from J, leaving 13 bases between. The CDR3 coding sequence is TGTGCCAGTAGTGAGTCGGGGAGTTCAGATACGCAGTATTTT. It yields the protein CASSESGSSDTQYF.

This clonotype was picked up a small number of times. V is TRBV11-1 and J is TRBJ2-7; D perhaps matches TRBD1 (6 bases). Trimming removed 4 bases from V and 1 base from J, with 11 bases in between. CDR3 length equals 14 residues. The germline V gene has CDR1 SGHAT and CDR2 FQDESV (reference sequence). The CDR3 coding sequence is TGTGCCAGCAGCTCGCGGACAGAATCCTACGAGCAGTACTTC. Translation gives CASSSRTESYEQYF.

V is TRBV19 and J is TRBJ2-3; 7 nucleotides match TRBD2. J gave up 6 bases and V 5 bases, and 14 bases lay outside the gene matches. There are 16 residues in the CDR3. Germline V gene lookup returns CDR1 LNHDA and CDR2 SQIVND (reference sequence). The CDR3 sequence: CASSPQSGAPGDTQYF. The CDR3 DNA is TGTGCCAGTAGTCCCCAAAGCGGGGCTCCAGGGGATACGCAGTATTTT.

The sample holds a few counts of this clonotype. This sequence joins TRBV5-8 and TRBJ1-1; TRBD1 is a possible D gene (6 bases). V lost 5 bases, J lost 2 bases, and 13 bases lay in between. CDR3 length: 14 amino acids. CDR1 is SGHTS, CDR2 YDEGEE, per germline. The CDR3 sequence: CASRNTGLNTEAFF. The CDR3 nucleotides read TGTGCCAGCAGGAACACAGGGCTAAACACTGAAGCTTTCTTT.

The gene calls are TRBV10-3 and TRBJ2-2; TRBD1 is a possible D gene (6 bases). Trimming pared 5 bases from V and 1 base from J, leaving 14 bases between. Germline V gives CDR1 ENHRY, CDR2 SYGVKD. The CDR3 covers 16 residues. The CDR3 nucleotides are TGTGCCATCAGTTTACAGGGTGGGCTGAACACCGGGGAGCTGTTTTTT. As protein: CAISLQGGLNTGELFF.

The genes are TRBV5-6 and TRBJ1-5; D is ambiguous. The CDR3 is 13 residues long. V lost 0 bases, J lost 5 bases, and 6 bases lay in between. Germline V CDR1 and CDR2: SGHDT, YYEEEE. This chain's CDR3 is CASSLVGHQPQHF. The CDR3 coding sequence is TGTGCCAGCAGCTTGGTGGGTCATCAGCCCCAGCATTTT.

The J gene is TRBJ2-1, the V gene TRBV7-3; TRBD2 agrees at 9 bases. Germline values: CDR1 SGHTA, CDR2 FQGTGA. The CDR3 spans 15 residues. Trimming removed 5 bases from V and 9 bases from J; junction bases left unmatched: 11. CDR3 loop: CASSKGLAIQGEQFF. The CDR3 DNA reads as TGTGCCAGCAGCAAGGGACTAGCTATACAGGGTGAGCAGTTCTTC.

This chain links TRBV11-2 with TRBJ1-5; TRBD1 matches at 11 bases. Germline loops: CDR1 SGHAT, CDR2 FQNNGV. The CDR3 totals 14 residues. Germline trimming cut 3 bases from V and 6 bases from J; bases unmatched to any gene: 1. The CDR3 DNA is TGTGCCAGCAGCTTTGGGACAGGGGGTCAGCCCCAGCATTTT. Encoded protein: CASSFGTGGQPQHF.

This clonotype came up a few times. The J gene is TRBJ1-2, the V gene TRBV29-1; 9 bases map to TRBD1. From germline, CDR1 is SQVTM and CDR2 ANQGSEA. This CDR3 contains 13 residues. J was trimmed by 3 bases and V by 5 bases; bases with no gene match: 4. CDR3 region: CSVRGQGHYGYTF. As DNA, the CDR3 is TGCAGCGTTCGAGGACAGGGGCACTATGGCTACACCTTC.

This clonotype turned up a few times. The V call is TRBV7-2, the J call TRBJ2-7, with TRBD1 identical over 9 bases. The CDR3 has 15 residues. The trim removed 3 bases at V and 1 base at J, leaving 4 bases unmatched. The germline V gene has CDR1 SGHTA and CDR2 FQGNSA. The CDR3 nucleotides read TGTGCCAGCAGCTTTTTCGGGACAGGGTCCTACGAGCAGTACTTC. The encoded protein is CASSFFGTGSYEQYF.

The chain joins TRBV12-3 or TRBV12-4 to TRBJ1-2, with TRBD1 matching 11 bases. V trimming: 6 bases; J trimming: 1 base; junction bases outside the gene matches: 7. The CDR3 sequence is 16 residues long. This CDR3 is CASRTGQGAINYGYTF. CDR3 nucleotide sequence: TGTGCCAGCAGGACCGGACAGGGGGCTATTAACTATGGCTACACCTTC.

This chain's CDR3 is CASYPWEGIYEQYF. The CDR3 bases are TGTGCCAGCTACCCCTGGGAGGGTATTTACGAGCAGTACTTC. The chain couples TRBV2 to TRBJ2-7, with 7 bases aligning to TRBD2. The CDR3 runs 14 residues. V lost 8 bases and J lost 4; bases outside the gene matches: 11. Germline V gene data show CDR1 as SNHLY and CDR2 as FYNNEI.

The sample holds a few counts of this clonotype. The chain couples TRBV29-1 to TRBJ1-5, with 7 bases lining up with TRBD1. Germline lookup yields CDR1 SQVTM and CDR2 ANQGSEA. The CDR3 runs to 14 residues. After removal of 4 bases from V and 4 bases from J, the junction contained 7 bases not matched to a gene. The CDR3 nucleotides are TGCAGCGTTGTGGGGACAGATTTAAATCAGCCCCAGCATTTT. Its translation is CSVVGTDLNQPQHF.

Relative to its sample, this clonotype is hyperexpanded. The chain is built from TRBV2 and TRBJ1-5; D ambiguous. The germline V gene has CDR1 SNHLY and CDR2 FYNNEI. V lost 8 bases and J lost 0, with 8 bases in between. The CDR3 runs to 13 residues. CDR3 sequence: CASERDSNQPQHF. In DNA, the CDR3 is TGTGCCAGCGAAAGAGATAGCAATCAGCCCCAGCATTTT.

The chain employs TRBV7-2 and TRBJ2-5, with TRBD2 matching over 11 bases. CDR1 SGHTA and CDR2 FQGNSA come from the germline V gene. The length of the CDR3 is 15 residues. V was clipped by 2 bases and J by 9 bases; unmatched bases: 8. The CDR3 DNA sequence: TGTGCCAGCAGCTTAATAACTAGCGGGGGATGGGCCCAGTACTTC. Amino acids: CASSLITSGGWAQYF.

This clonotype was observed a few times. The chain has TRBV27 and TRBJ2-1, with D unclear. Germline CDR1 reads MNHEY; CDR2 reads SMNVEV (reference sequence). Trimming left V 4 bases short and J 8 bases short, with 15 bases between. This CDR3 comprises 14 residues. The DNA of the CDR3 is TGTGCCAGCAGTTCATCGCGCAATAAAGATGAGCAGTTCTTC. This gives the protein CASSSSRNKDEQFF.

V usage is TRBV9 and J usage is TRBJ1-1; no definite D call. The CDR3 is 14 residues long. Trimming took 4 bases from V and 1 from J, leaving 11 bases between them. Germline V CDR1 and CDR2: SGDLS, YYNGEE. The CDR3 nucleotides read TGTGCCAGCAGCTTGGGCTCACAGAACACTGAAGCTTTCTTT. It translates to CASSLGSQNTEAFF.

This clonotype was detected once. The V gene is TRBV18, the J gene TRBJ2-5; D remains ambiguous. The germline gives CDR1 KGHSH, CDR2 LQKENI. With 3 bases removed from V and 3 bases from J, the gap between germline ends came to 8 bases. This CDR3 region has 13 residues. The DNA of the CDR3 is TGTGCCAGCTCACCCTACACCGAAGAGACCCAGTACTTC. It specifies CASSPYTEETQYF.

This clonotype has a handful of counts. The chain recombines TRBV7-9 with TRBJ1-1, with TRBD1 identical over 10 bases. The CDR3 spans 15 residues. Germline CDR1 and CDR2: SEHNR and FQNEAQ (reference sequence). The junction had 8 bases not matched to a gene; V was cut back by 2 bases and J by 8 bases. The CDR3 DNA reads as TGTGCCAGCAGCTTAAGGGGACAGGGGTCATCCGAAGCTTTCTTT. It is translated as CASSLRGQGSSEAFF.

This clonotype was counted a few times. This rearrangement joins TRBV21-1 to TRBJ2-3; whether TRBD1, the table's D call, matches the DNA was not checked. TRBV21-1 counts as a pseudogene. The CDR3 is 15 amino acids. Written as DNA, the CDR3 is TGTGCCAGCAGATTGAGGACAGGTTTCACAGATACGCAGTATTTT. Protein product: CASRLRTGFTDTQYF.

The genes are TRBV20-1 and TRBJ1-4; D call uncertain. CDR3 size: 14 residues. V was pared by 1 base and J by 4 bases, with 10 bases between. Germline values: CDR1 DFQATT, CDR2 SNEGSKA (reference sequence). For the CDR3, the DNA is TGCAGTGCTAGAGTGGAGTGGGGTAATGAAAAACTGTTTTTT. It yields the protein CSARVEWGNEKLFF.

This sequence joins TRBV7-8 and TRBJ1-5, with D perhaps matching TRBD1 (6 bases). The germline V and J ends were trimmed by 2 bases and 0 bases, with 17 bases remaining between them. This CDR3 contains 18 residues. The V gene's germline CDR1 is SGHVS and CDR2 FQNEAQ. The chain's CDR3 is CASSLPSGQSDSNQPQHF. The DNA of the CDR3 is TGTGCCAGCAGCTTACCCTCTGGACAGTCCGATAGCAATCAGCCCCAGCATTTT. The full variable domain, with the rest looked up from reference TRBV7-8 and TRBJ1-5, is GAGVSQSPRYKVAKRGQDVALRCDPISGHVSLFWYQQALGQGPEFLTYFQNEAQLDKSGLPSDRFFAERPEGSVSTLKIQRTQQEDSAVYLCASSLPSGQSDSNQPQHFGDGTRLSIL.

This clonotype was seen a few times. This chain uses TRBV7-6 with TRBJ1-3; D not resolved. The CDR3 runs to 13 residues. Germline CDR1 SGHVS, CDR2 FNYEAQ. The V and J ends lost 1 base and 7 bases respectively, with 8 bases between them. Written as DNA, the CDR3 is TGTGCCAGCAGCTTAGAGTTTGGGAACACCATATATTTT. This sequence encodes CASSLEFGNTIYF. The complete variable domain, with remaining parts taken from reference TRBV7-6 and TRBJ1-3, reads GAGVSQSPRYKVTKRGQDVALRCDPISGHVSLYWYRQALGQGPEFLTYFNYEAQQDKSGLPNDRFSAERPEGSISTLTIQRTEQRDSAMYRCASSLEFGNTIYFGEGSWLTVV.

V usage is TRBV20-1 and J usage is TRBJ2-7, with D possibly matching TRBD1 (5 bases). The CDR3 contains 13 residues. The germline V and J ends were trimmed by 5 bases and 2 bases, with 13 bases remaining between them. The germline V gene encodes CDR1 DFQATT and CDR2 SNEGSKA (reference sequence). CDR3 nucleotide sequence: TGCAGTGCTCGACAGTCCAGGGCCTACGAGCAGTACTTC. Translated: CSARQSRAYEQYF.

This chain connects TRBV5-4 to TRBJ2-5; 7 nucleotides agree with TRBD2. The V and J ends lost 5 bases and 4 bases, in that order; junction bases with no gene match: 8. Germline CDR1 is SGHNT and CDR2 is YYREEE (reference sequence). CDR3 size: 14 residues. The CDR3 DNA follows: TGTGCCAGCAGTCCCAAAATAGCGGGAGAGACCCAGTACTTC. It translates to CASSPKIAGETQYF.

This CDR3 is CASVPAGQETQYF. The CDR3 bases are TGCGCCAGCGTCCCAGCGGGGCAAGAGACCCAGTACTTC. This rearrangement joins TRBV10-2 to TRBJ2-5; 7 nucleotides align to TRBD2. Germline lookup yields CDR1 WSHSY and CDR2 SAAADI. The CDR3 extends over 13 amino acids. The ends lost 8 bases at V and 2 bases at J; junction bases unmatched: 5.

This clonotype came up a few times. This chain connects TRBV20-1 to TRBJ1-1, with D perhaps TRBD1 (5 bases). V was trimmed by 3 bases and J by 7 bases, leaving 15 bases between them. The CDR3 is 13 residues long. CDR1 and CDR2 from the germline V gene are DFQATT and SNEGSKA (reference sequence). The CDR3 sequence is CSARLGRAFEAFF. In nucleotides, the CDR3 is TGCAGTGCTAGGTTGGGCAGGGCGTTTGAAGCTTTCTTT.